One and the same sample provided the 7 T cell receptor beta chains below, sequenced in a study of shared clonotypes between healthy human individuals. This table comes from immunoSEQ multiplex PCR, and its TCRdb copy is limited to in-frame clones, with some not included. This sample has 1.5 million to 2.5 million clones, with roughly 95% found just once. Cells designated naive CD8 were CD45RO-negative and were positively selected for CCR7, with terminally differentiated effector memory CD45RA+ cells excluded. The sequenced material came from naive CD8+ T cells sorted from blood. These receptors originate from a man aged 18-30 years in good health.

The chain is built from TRBV6-1 and TRBJ1-6; D is undetermined. The CDR3 length is 15 residues. Looked up from germline, CDR1 is MNHNS and CDR2 is SASEGT. V lost 4 bases to trimming and J lost 7 bases, with 14 bases between them. The CDR3 here is CASSGTVVANSPLHF. CDR3 DNA sequence: TGTGCCAGCAGTGGAACCGTGGTTGCAAATTCACCCCTCCACTTT.

Comment on this clone: The sample carries other DNA sequences with the same CDR3. J is TRBJ2-3 and V is TRBV13; 11 bases are a match to TRBD2. The CDR3 has 16 amino acids. The trim removed 4 bases at V and 0 bases at J, leaving 3 bases unmatched. The germline CDR1 and CDR2 sequences are PRHDT and FYEKMQ (reference sequence). The chain's CDR3 is CASSSWTSGSTDTQYF. The CDR3 DNA sequence: TGTGCCAGCAGCTCCTGGACTAGCGGGAGCACAGATACGCAGTATTTT. Full variable domain (outside the CDR3, taken from reference TRBV13 and TRBJ2-3): AAGVIQSPRHLIKEKRETATLKCYPIPRHDTVYWYQQGPGQDPQFLISFYEKMQSDKGSIPDRFSAQQFSDYHSELNMSSLELGDSALYFCASSSWTSGSTDTQYFGPGTRLTVL.

About this clone: The sample carries other DNA sequences with the same CDR3. V usage is TRBV6-5 and J usage is TRBJ2-7, with D unresolved. The CDR3 spans 11 residues. Germline assignment: CDR1 MNHEY and CDR2 SVGAGI. Trimming removed 8 bases at V and 0 bases at J, with 5 bases between. The CDR3 spells CASGISYEQYF. CDR3 DNA: TGTGCCAGCGGGATCTCCTACGAGCAGTACTTC.

The rearrangement uses TRBV30 and TRBJ1-3; D unclear. The germline V and J ends were trimmed by 0 bases and 8 bases, with 11 bases remaining between them. Per the germline V gene, CDR1 is GTSNPN and CDR2 is SVGIG (reference sequence). CDR3 length: 13 residues. The CDR3 protein is CAWSVPDGYTIYF. CDR3 nucleotides: TGTGCCTGGAGTGTTCCGGACGGGTACACCATATATTTT.

The genes are TRBV13 and TRBJ2-7; a weak D match, TRBD2 (6 bases). This CDR3 has 14 residues. The germline gives CDR1 PRHDT, CDR2 FYEKMQ (reference sequence). The V end was cut by 3 bases, the J end by 6 bases, with 15 bases between. The CDR3 loop reads CASSLGSGGTEQYF. The CDR3 DNA is TGTGCCAGCAGCTTGGGGTCGGGCGGGACCGAGCAGTACTTC.

The CDR3 loop reads CASSLLGVDGNTEAFF. The CDR3 DNA reads as TGTGCCAGCAGTTTATTGGGGGTAGATGGGAACACTGAAGCTTTCTTT. This rearrangement joins TRBV27 to TRBJ1-1, with D tentatively TRBD1 (5 bases). CDR3 length: 16 amino acids. V shed 1 base and J shed 1 base, with 13 bases lying between them. CDR1 and CDR2 (germline): MNHEY, SMNVEV (reference sequence).

In the case of this clone: This specimen includes other DNA sequences encoding the same CDR3. The rearrangement uses TRBV7-2 and TRBJ2-7, with D possibly TRBD2 on 5 matching bases. The germline V and J ends were trimmed by 1 base and 1 base, with 8 bases remaining between them. The CDR3 has 14 amino acids. Germline V lookup: CDR1 SGHTA, CDR2 FQGNSA. The chain's CDR3 is CASSLVGSSYEQYF. The CDR3 region has the DNA TGTGCCAGCAGCTTAGTTGGGAGTTCCTACGAGCAGTACTTC.